This TCR beta chain was documented in a study of blood T cell repertoires in COVID-19. Study context: Both acute and convalescent COVID-19 samples were obtained from the United States, Italy and Spain. The cDNA or gDNA used as material had been derived from T cells, B-cell-depleted T cells, or PBMCs.

Original data processing: Nucleated cell counts were estimated from reference gene primer amplification. Here immunoSEQ multiplex PCR was the method, and the copy in TCRdb shows in-frame clones only, minus some. V and J calls plus clone size are reproduced from that table; the DNA served to infer D and trimming. Of roughly 78,000 clones in the sample, 88% were seen once. The germline V gene has CDR1 LGHDT and CDR2 YNNKEL (reference sequence). The CDR3 is made up of 16 amino acids. Trimming removed 5 bases at V and 5 bases at J, with 19 bases between. This sequence joins TRBV3-1 (or the pseudogene TRBV3-2) and TRBJ2-1; D might be TRBD1 (5 bases). The sequence was obtained from a man aged 50 to 59 with acute or convalescent COVID-19. The sequenced sample was peripheral blood. This CDR3 is CASSRLDRKENNEQFF. CDR3 sequence (DNA): TGTGCCAGCAGCAGATTAGACAGAAAGGAGAACAATGAGCAGTTCTTC.